One sample yielded the 17 T cell receptor beta chains listed below, sequenced in a study of response to subunit inactivated influenza vaccine. Each CDR3 protein gets one entry after TCRdb re-called the RT-PCR reads with MiXCR. This repertoire shows hundreds of thousands of distinct CDR3 sequences, less than 20% found once; its top ten account for more than 9%. This sample comprised PBMCs from blood, obtained 11 to 12 days after vaccination. Source of these receptors: a man aged 50 to 60 who received an inactivated influenza vaccine.

This clonotype has more than one count but fewer than ten. The chain joins TRBV4-1 to TRBJ2-1; unclear D gene. Germline V gives CDR1 MGHRA, CDR2 YSYEKL. The CDR3 covers 15 residues. V lost 2 bases and J 9 bases, leaving 17 bases between the germline ends. The CDR3 loop reads CASSQLGWRMSEQFF. CDR3 bases: TGCGCCAGCAGCCAACTGGGATGGCGGATGAGTGAGCAGTTCTTC.

The J gene is TRBJ1-1, the V gene TRBV21-1; the DNA was not used to check the table's D call, TRBD1. TRBV21-1 is designated a pseudogene. The CDR3 runs to 9 residues. For the CDR3, the DNA is TGTGCCAGCAGTCCTGCCCGGTTCTTT. Its translation: CASSPARFF.

The chain couples TRBV11-2 to TRBJ2-5, with TRBD2 matching 7 bases. CDR1 and CDR2 from the germline V gene are SGHAT and FQNNGV. V gave up 5 bases and J gave up 5 bases; unmatched junction bases: 5. This CDR3 contains 13 residues. CDR3 sequence: CASSRGLRETQYF. For the CDR3, the DNA is TGTGCCAGCAGCCGGGGACTAAGGGAGACCCAGTACTTC. Combining the CDR3 with reference TRBV11-2 and TRBJ2-5 gives the whole variable domain EAGVAQSPRYKIIEKRQSVAFWCNPISGHATLYWYQQILGQGPKLLIQFQNNGVVDDSQLPKDRFSAERLKGVDSTLKIQPAKLEDSAVYLCASSRGLRETQYFGPGTRLLVL.

This clonotype has only a few counts. CDR3 residues: CASSSPDRYEQYF. The CDR3 DNA sequence: TGTGCCAGCAGTTCCCCCGACAGATACGAGCAGTACTTC. The chain is built from TRBV28 and TRBJ2-7; a weak D match, TRBD1 (5 bases). In germline, CDR1 is MDHEN, CDR2 SYDVKM. The CDR3 sequence is 13 residues long. V lost 4 bases and J 4 bases, leaving 11 bases between the germline ends.

This clonotype has more than one count but fewer than ten. The chain recombines TRBV28 with TRBJ1-2; D is perhaps TRBD1 (5 bases). The CDR3 runs to 16 residues. V was clipped by 5 bases and J by 2 bases, with 18 bases between them. Germline-derived CDR1 and CDR2 are MDHEN and SYDVKM. Written as DNA, the CDR3 is TGTGCCAGCAGTACAGAACACCTAACAGGAAACTATGGCTACACCTTC. It is translated as CASSTEHLTGNYGYTF.

This clonotype was detected ten times or more. The rearrangement uses TRBV12-3 or TRBV12-4 and TRBJ2-7; 9 nucleotides align to TRBD1. V was pared by 4 bases and J by 3 bases, with 7 bases of the junction left unmatched. This CDR3 has 15 residues. The CDR3 here is CASSSSGTGIYEQYF. The CDR3, as DNA: TGTGCCAGCAGTTCGTCCGGGACAGGGATCTACGAGCAGTACTTC.

This clonotype was recorded a few times. The V and J genes are TRBV30 and TRBJ2-1; TRBD1 matches at 7 bases. CDR1 is GTSNPN and CDR2 is SVGIG in the germline V gene (reference sequence). V was pared by 2 bases and J by 11 bases, with 6 bases of the junction left unmatched. CDR3 length equals 12 residues. CDR3 region: CAWSRQGRQQFF. For the CDR3, the DNA is TGTGCCTGGAGTCGACAGGGTCGCCAGCAGTTCTTC.

V usage is TRBV5-1 and J usage is TRBJ2-1; D is possibly TRBD2 (5 bases). The CDR3 extends over 13 amino acids. Germline loops: CDR1 SGHRS, CDR2 YFSETQ. V was cut by 0 bases and J by 8 bases, with 9 bases left in between. CDR3 coding DNA: TGCGCCAGCAGCTTGGGGACTCCCGATGAGCAGTTCTTC. Amino acids: CASSLGTPDEQFF.

The chain employs TRBV5-6 and TRBJ2-3, with D perhaps given as TRBD1 or TRBD2 (5 bases each). The CDR3 sequence is 15 residues long. With 4 bases removed from V and 1 base from J, the gap between germline ends came to 13 bases. The germline V gene has CDR1 SGHDT and CDR2 YYEEEE. CDR3 region: CASSPGAAGTDTQYF. The DNA of the CDR3 is TGTGCCAGCAGCCCCGGGGCAGCAGGCACAGATACGCAGTATTTT. Variable domain in full (rest from reference TRBV5-6 and TRBJ2-3): DAGVTQSPTHLIKTRGQQVTLRCSPKSGHDTVSWYQQALGQGPQFIFQYYEEEERQRGNFPDRFSGHQFPNYSSELNVNALLLGDSALYLCASSPGAAGTDTQYFGPGTRLTVL.

Only a few counts were recorded for this clonotype. V and J are TRBV5-5 and TRBJ1-1; D gene uncertain. The ends were cut back, 1 base at V and 0 bases at J, with 7 bases in the middle. Germline lookup yields CDR1 SGHKS and CDR2 YYEKEE (reference sequence). This CDR3 comprises 14 residues. The CDR3 DNA reads as TGTGCCAGCAGCTTGTGGCAGTTGAACACTGAAGCTTTCTTT. Its translation: CASSLWQLNTEAFF.

This chain connects TRBV4-3 to TRBJ2-7, with 8 bases lining up with TRBD1. The CDR3 has 15 amino acids. Per germline, CDR1 LGHNA and CDR2 YSLEER. V was pared by 0 bases and J by 5 bases, with 6 bases of the junction left unmatched. CDR3 residues: CASSQELDRVHEQYF. The CDR3 region has the DNA TGCGCCAGCAGCCAAGAATTGGACAGGGTCCACGAGCAGTACTTC.

This clonotype was seen only a few times. The chain is built from TRBV2 and TRBJ2-3; 14 nucleotides match TRBD2. V lost 7 bases and J lost 0; bases outside the gene matches: 6. Germline V gene lookup returns CDR1 SNHLY and CDR2 FYNNEI. This CDR3 has 17 residues. CDR3 nucleotide sequence: TGTGCCAGCACCTGGACTAGCGGGAGGTCTAGCACAGATACGCAGTATTTT. Its translation is CASTWTSGRSSTDTQYF.

As regards this clonotype: A read error may account for a junction end that differs from germline. The V call is TRBV12-3 or TRBV12-4, the J call TRBJ2-3, with 7 bases lining up with TRBD2. The CDR3 loop spans 17 amino acids. CDR3 sequence: CASSPAGRGDRHDTQYF. The CDR3, as DNA: TGTGCCAGCAGCCCCGCGGGGAGGGGCGATCGACATGATACGCAGTATTTC.

Only a few counts were recorded for this clonotype. This chain uses TRBV5-1 with TRBJ1-6; D ambiguous. The CDR3 has 13 amino acids. The germline V and J ends were trimmed by 4 bases and 10 bases, with 12 bases remaining between them. In germline, CDR1 is SGHRS, CDR2 YFSETQ. The chain's CDR3 is CASSVQRMSPLHF. The CDR3 DNA follows: TGCGCCAGCAGCGTGCAAAGAATGTCACCCCTCCACTTT.

CDR3 nucleotides: TGTGCCAGCAGCTTAGCGCGCGGACCTAGCTACGAGCAGTACTTC. It codes for CASSLARGPSYEQYF. V and J are TRBV7-6 and TRBJ2-7; D not certain. Germline V gene sequence: CDR1 SGHVS, CDR2 FNYEAQ. This CDR3 is built from 15 residues. The germline V and J ends were trimmed by 0 bases and 3 bases, with 12 bases remaining between them.

This chain's CDR3 is CSVEGGGAHNEQFF. The CDR3 DNA is TGCAGCGTTGAAGGGGGGGGTGCCCACAATGAGCAGTTCTTC. The genes are TRBV29-1 and TRBJ2-1, with TRBD2 identical over 7 bases. From germline, CDR1 is SQVTM and CDR2 ANQGSEA. Trimming at V came to 1 base and at J to 5 bases, leaving 5 bases not matched to a gene. This CDR3 is built from 14 residues.

As DNA, the CDR3 is TGTGCCAGCCTGGGACAGGGTAATGAAAAACTGTTTTTT. This translates into CASLGQGNEKLFF. The chain uses TRBV18 and TRBJ1-4; 9 bases line up with TRBD1. Unmatched junction bases numbered 2, after V lost 8 bases and J lost 4 bases. Looked up from germline, CDR1 is KGHSH and CDR2 is LQKENI. This CDR3 has 13 residues.